Listed here are 8 T cell receptor beta chains from one sample, sequenced in a study of cytomegalovirus exposure and HLA in healthy donors. Both 60 Vbeta primers and 13 Jbeta primers went into the PCR. Method: immunoSEQ multiplex PCR; TCRdb's copy keeps in-frame clones and lacks some. The table shows about 140,000 clones, with roughly 62% occurring only once. The specimen was PBMCs. All receptors derive from a male donor in good health and CMV-seronegative.

The V gene is TRBV7-2, the J gene TRBJ1-4, with D possibly matching TRBD1 (5 bases). This CDR3 has 15 residues. The V end lost 6 bases, the J end lost 4 bases, and 15 bases lay between the germline ends. CDR1 SGHTA and CDR2 FQGNSA come from the germline V gene. The CDR3 DNA reads as TGTGCCAGCAGGTCCGGGGGGGTGTATAATGAAAAACTGTTTTTT. This translates into CASRSGGVYNEKLFF. The full variable domain, with the rest looked up from reference TRBV7-2 and TRBJ1-4, is GAGVSQSPSNKVTEKGKDVELRCDPISGHTALYWYRQSLGQGLEFLIYFQGNSAPDKSGLPSDRFSAERTGGSVSTLTIQRTQQEDSAVYLCASRSGGVYNEKLFFGSGTQLSVL.

The rearrangement joins TRBV6-5 to TRBJ2-3; 8 bases line up with TRBD1. Germline V gives CDR1 MNHEY, CDR2 SVGAGI. The V segment lost 6 bases and the J segment 7 bases; nucleotides outside the gene matches: 12. CDR3 length equals 15 residues. CDR3 loop: CASRTLQGVGNTQYF. The CDR3 nucleotides are TGTGCCAGCAGGACCCTACAGGGGGTGGGGAATACGCAGTATTTT.

This clone is classed as medium-sized. The V call is TRBV30, the J call TRBJ1-1, with D perhaps matching TRBD1 (5 bases). V lost 2 bases, J lost 6 bases, and 7 bases lay in between. CDR1 and CDR2 from the germline V gene are GTSNPN and SVGIG (reference sequence). The CDR3 length is 11 residues. The DNA for the CDR3 is TGTGCCTGGAGTTGGGGGGCTGAAGCTTTCTTT. Its translation: CAWSWGAEAFF.

The rearrangement uses TRBV5-8 and TRBJ1-1; no clear D. V was trimmed by 1 base and J by 1 base, leaving 17 bases between them. CDR3 length: 17 amino acids. The germline gives CDR1 SGHTS, CDR2 YDEGEE. This chain's CDR3 is CASSLLRRLRSNTEAFF. The CDR3 nucleotides are TGTGCCAGCAGCTTGCTCAGGAGGTTGCGGTCGAACACTGAAGCTTTCTTT.

The CDR3 coding sequence is TGTGCCAGCAGCTTATTAAGCCCTGGACAGGTTTACAATCAGCCCCAGCATTTT. Its translation is CASSLLSPGQVYNQPQHF. The chain joins TRBV7-2 to TRBJ1-5, with 7 nucleotides matching TRBD1. CDR3 size: 18 residues. From germline, CDR1 is SGHTA and CDR2 FQGNSA. V gave up 2 bases and J gave up 3 bases; unmatched junction bases: 13.

This chain uses TRBV13 with TRBJ2-5; tentative D call: TRBD2 (5 bases). CDR1 and CDR2 (germline): PRHDT, FYEKMQ (reference sequence). The ends were cut back, 2 bases at V and 2 bases at J, with 9 bases in the middle. CDR3 length: 14 amino acids. As DNA, the CDR3 is TGTGCCAGCAGCTTAATTCCGGGGCAAGAGACCCAGTACTTC. Residues: CASSLIPGQETQYF.

This chain uses TRBV18 with TRBJ2-1, with 7 bases lining up with TRBD1. Germline V lookup: CDR1 KGHSH, CDR2 LQKENI. The CDR3 length is 14 residues. Trimming at V came to 3 bases and at J to 6 bases, leaving 5 bases not matched to a gene. CDR3 region: CASSPTAGGNEQFF. The CDR3 nucleotides are TGTGCCAGCTCACCGACCGCAGGGGGCAATGAGCAGTTCTTC.

This sequence joins TRBV15 and TRBJ1-1; D ambiguous. Germline lookup yields CDR1 LNHNV and CDR2 YYDKDF (reference sequence). The CDR3 sequence is 14 residues long. V lost 2 bases and J 4 bases, leaving 11 bases between the germline ends. The CDR3 nucleotides read TGTGCCACCAGCAGACCCCGGGAGTTCACTGAAGCTTTCTTT. Protein sequence: CATSRPREFTEAFF.